What follows describes a single TCR beta chain. This CDR3 spans 14 amino acids. From germline, CDR1 is DFQATT and CDR2 SNEGSKA (reference sequence). V lost 0 bases and J lost 4, with 13 bases in between. The sample belongs to a study of CD8 T cells in Susac syndrome. The RNA input was about 0.5 to 1 ug, and it was reverse transcribed with random hexamers. MiXCR, run by TCRdb on the immunoSEQ multiplex PCR reads, gives a single entry per CDR3 protein. The sample holds some 130,000 distinct CDR3 sequences, around 94% seen once. The sample was CD4+ T cells from PBMCs. The chain couples TRBV20-1 to TRBJ2-7; D possibly matches TRBD1 or TRBD2 (5 bases each). This sequence was found in a human donor with multiple sclerosis. The CDR3 DNA sequence: TGCAGTGCTAGAGAGGGACCCACGATGTACGAGCAGTACTTC. It encodes CSAREGPTMYEQYF.